The present entry profiles one T cell receptor beta chain with its context. Its antigen remains unknown. This sample was taken from a study of tumor-infiltrating lymphocytes in primary liver carcinoma. Regarding the study as a whole: The overlap of tumor-adjacent and tumor-blood pairs was smaller than that of tumor region pairs.

The germline CDR1 and CDR2 sequences are MNHNS and SASEGT. With V trimmed by 9 bases and J by 6 bases, 10 bases remained unmatched. The CDR3 has 14 residues. TCR beta cDNA was reverse-transcribed from approximately 0.45 ug of total RNA. The reaction used a constant-region primer and ProtoScript II reverse transcriptase. Researchers made the TCR beta libraries by running three nested multiplex PCR rounds with slightly modified ARM-PCR. Forward primers for TRBV1-TRBV30 and a C-beta reverse primer served the first two PCR rounds, at approximately 10 cycles each. Using its own MiXCR run on the multiplex PCR reads, TCRdb lists one record per CDR3 protein. The profile shows about 200,000 distinct CDR3 sequences, around 60% of them singletons. The authors took blood RNA from unsorted whole blood and also extracted germline DNA.

This TCR was recovered from a woman aged 60-75 years with primary liver carcinoma and hepatitis B virus infection. Input material: peripheral blood. This chain connects TRBV6-1 to TRBJ2-2, with 7 bases aligning to TRBD1. This CDR3 is CASVKRGPPGELFF. CDR3 nucleotides: TGTGCCAGTGTGAAAAGGGGGCCCCCCGGGGAGCTGTTTTTT.